This T cell receptor (beta chain) was sequenced for a study of brain T cells in children with intractable seizures. The ends were cut back, 0 bases at V and 12 bases at J, with 9 bases in the middle. Germline lookup yields CDR1 SNHLY and CDR2 FYNNEI. The CDR3 totals 12 residues. Here immunoSEQ multiplex PCR was the method, and the copy in TCRdb shows in-frame clones only, minus some. Altogether some 62,000 clones are present, around 95% being singletons, with the ten largest covering 0.38%. The chain is built from TRBV2 and TRBJ2-4; D is uncertain. This TCR was sampled from a boy in the first two years of life with focal cortical dysplasia and intractable seizures. Sequenced here: peripheral blood, sampled at surgery. The CDR3 DNA reads as TGTGCCAGCAGTGAAGCGCGGCAGACTCAGTACTTC. Protein product: CASSEARQTQYF.